This T cell receptor (beta chain) was recorded in a study of OX40 agonist ivuxolimab in advanced cancers. Germline V gene data show CDR1 as SGHNT and CDR2 as YYREEE (reference sequence). The CDR3 runs to 16 residues. V shed 3 bases, J shed 0 bases, and the junction held 3 bases outside the gene matches. Profiled with immunoSEQ multiplex PCR; TCRdb holds only in-frame clones, not every one. The sample yields 48,000 or so clones, around nine tenths seen once. The TCR originated in an adult with an advanced solid tumor such as melanoma, head and neck, liver or kidney cancer. The J gene is TRBJ2-6, the V gene TRBV5-4, with TRBD1 identical over 7 bases. Sequenced here: CD4+ or CD8+ T cells sorted from blood, sampled in a trial of the OX40 agonist ivuxolimab. The CDR3 loop reads CASSSRQGSGANVLTF. The CDR3 nucleotides are TGTGCCAGCAGCTCAAGACAGGGCTCTGGGGCCAACGTCCTGACTTTC. Filled out from reference TRBV5-4 and TRBJ2-6, the complete variable domain reads ETGVTQSPTHLIKTRGQQVTLRCSSQSGHNTVSWYQQALGQGPQFIFQYYREEENGRGNFPPRFSGLQFPNYSSELNVNALELDDSALYLCASSSRQGSGANVLTFGAGSRLTVL.